The rows below give T cell receptor beta chains drawn from one sample of a study of cytomegalovirus exposure and HLA in healthy donors. This table comes from immunoSEQ multiplex PCR, and its TCRdb copy is limited to in-frame clones, with some not included. The table has approximately 170,000 clones, about 85% seen once. Specimen: PBMCs. Receptors originate from a boy aged 2 to 10 in good health and CMV-seronegative. CDR3s include the opening cysteine and the closing phenylalanine or tryptophan. Fields, in order: V gene, D gene, J gene, CDR3 protein, CDR3 DNA. D genes are given only for firm matches.

V gene: TRBV19; D gene: NA; J gene: TRBJ1-1; CDR3 protein: CASSTGLDTEAFF; CDR3 DNA: TGTGCCAGTAGCACAGGCCTAGACACTGAAGCTTTCTTT
V gene: TRBV4-1; D gene: TRBD1; J gene: TRBJ1-5; CDR3 protein: CASSHPQGLNNQPQHF; CDR3 DNA: TGCGCCAGCAGCCACCCACAGGGGCTAAACAATCAGCCCCAGCATTTT
V gene: TRBV7-6; D gene: NA; J gene: TRBJ2-3; CDR3 protein: CASSLSQGGVTDTQYF; CDR3 DNA: TGTGCCAGCAGCTTAAGTCAGGGGGGAGTCACAGATACGCAGTATTTT
V gene: TRBV5-1; D gene: TRBD1; J gene: TRBJ1-2; CDR3 protein: CASSYMGQTGNGYTF; CDR3 DNA: TGCGCCAGCAGCTACATGGGACAGACGGGGAATGGCTACACCTTC
V gene: TRBV28; D gene: TRBD1; J gene: TRBJ1-4; CDR3 protein: CASSLFRDSLGKLFF; CDR3 DNA: TGTGCCAGCAGTCTGTTCCGGGACAGCTTAGGAAAACTGTTTTTT
V gene: TRBV11-2; D gene: NA; J gene: TRBJ2-2; CDR3 protein: CASSLDSRAGVTGELFF; CDR3 DNA: TGTGCCAGCAGCTTAGATAGTAGGGCAGGGGTAACCGGGGAGCTGTTTTTT
V gene: TRBV28; D gene: NA; J gene: TRBJ1-3; CDR3 protein: CASSLDLGASGNTIYF; CDR3 DNA: TGTGCCAGCAGTTTAGATCTGGGGGCCTCTGGAAACACCATATATTTT
V gene: TRBV10-2; D gene: NA; J gene: TRBJ1-4; CDR3 protein: CASSDLDRPNEKLFF; CDR3 DNA: TGCGCCAGCAGTGACCTCGACAGGCCTAATGAAAAACTGTTTTTT
V gene: TRBV2; D gene: TRBD1; J gene: TRBJ1-6; CDR3 protein: CASNPDRGNSPLHF; CDR3 DNA: TGTGCCAGCAATCCTGACAGGGGGAATTCACCCCTCCACTTT
V gene: TRBV6-5; D gene: TRBD1; J gene: TRBJ2-3; CDR3 protein: CASSYWDRPDTQYF; CDR3 DNA: TGTGCCAGCAGTTACTGGGACAGGCCGGATACGCAGTATTTT
V gene: TRBV27; D gene: TRBD2; J gene: TRBJ2-5; CDR3 protein: CASSLRAAGTSGWGETQYF; CDR3 DNA: TGTGCCAGCAGTTTAAGGGCGGCCGGGACTAGCGGGTGGGGGGAGACCCAGTACTTC